One and the same sample provided the 2 T cell receptor beta chains below, sequenced in a study of early T cells in non-severe SARS-CoV-2 infection (dated by TCRdb to the early 2020s). The method was 5' RACE. The sample was run on a NextSeq 500. TCRdb redid the processing of the public reads, applying fastp at Q25 and MiXCR, and retained in-frame beta chains. Rows are combined by CDR3 protein, so each entry shows the most common genes and DNA. Recorded for this sample are 45,000 to 70,000 distinct CDR3 sequences; approximately 10% of them occurred a single time. The leading ten clones occupy about 10% of the sample. Sequencing used whole blood. All receptors derive from an adult who was a healthcare worker with PCR-confirmed SARS-CoV-2 infection or an uninfected control (not recorded which).

The V gene is TRBV2, the J gene TRBJ2-7; TRBD1 is a possible D gene (5 bases). There are 12 residues in the CDR3. V gave up 7 bases and J gave up 1 base, with 8 bases separating them. Germline V gives CDR1 SNHLY, CDR2 FYNNEI. This CDR3 reads CASTRTSYEQYF. CDR3 sequence (DNA): TGTGCCAGCACCCGGACATCCTACGAGCAGTACTTC.

This clonotype showed up many times. The chain links TRBV20-1 to TRBJ1-1; possible D gene TRBD1, 5 bases. This CDR3 spans 15 amino acids. With 6 bases removed from V and 3 bases from J, the gap between germline ends came to 20 bases. Germline CDR1 DFQATT, CDR2 SNEGSKA (reference sequence). The CDR3 region has the DNA TGCAGTGCAACCCGCGCGGGGGAAGGGGACACTGAAGCTTTCTTT. It codes for CSATRAGEGDTEAFF.